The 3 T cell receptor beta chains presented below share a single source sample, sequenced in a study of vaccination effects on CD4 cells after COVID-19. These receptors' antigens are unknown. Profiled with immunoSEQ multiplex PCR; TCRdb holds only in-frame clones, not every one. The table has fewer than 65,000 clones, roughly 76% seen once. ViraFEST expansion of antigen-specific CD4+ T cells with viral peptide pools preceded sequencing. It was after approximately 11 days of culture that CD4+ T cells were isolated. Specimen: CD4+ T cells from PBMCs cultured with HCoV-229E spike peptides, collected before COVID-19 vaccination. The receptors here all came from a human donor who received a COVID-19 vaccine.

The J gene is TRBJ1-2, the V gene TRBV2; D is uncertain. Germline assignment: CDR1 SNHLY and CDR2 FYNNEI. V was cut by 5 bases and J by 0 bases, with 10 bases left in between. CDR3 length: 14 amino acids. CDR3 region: CASSPTHTNYGYTF. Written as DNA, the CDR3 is TGTGCCAGCAGTCCCACACATACTAACTATGGCTACACCTTC. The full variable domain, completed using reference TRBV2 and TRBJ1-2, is EPEVTQTPSHQVTQMGQEVILRCVPISNHLYFYWYRQILGQKVEFLVSFYNNEISEKSEIFDDQFSVERPDGSNFTLKIRSTKLEDSAMYFCASSPTHTNYGYTFGSGTRLTVV.

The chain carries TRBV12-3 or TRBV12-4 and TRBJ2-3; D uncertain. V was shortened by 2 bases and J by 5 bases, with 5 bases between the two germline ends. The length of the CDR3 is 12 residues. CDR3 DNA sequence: TGTGCCAGCAGTTTAACCCAAGATACGCAGTATTTT. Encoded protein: CASSLTQDTQYF.

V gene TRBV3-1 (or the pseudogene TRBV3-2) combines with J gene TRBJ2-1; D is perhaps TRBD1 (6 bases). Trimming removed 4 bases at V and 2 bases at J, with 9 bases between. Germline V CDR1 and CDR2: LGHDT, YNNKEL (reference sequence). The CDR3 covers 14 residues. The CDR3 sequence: CASSPRDTYNEQFF. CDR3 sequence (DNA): TGTGCCAGCAGCCCCCGGGACACCTACAATGAGCAGTTCTTC.